This T cell receptor beta chain was obtained from a study of cytomegalovirus exposure and HLA in healthy donors. The CDR3 runs 15 residues. Per the germline V gene, CDR1 is MNHNY and CDR2 is SVGAGI (reference sequence). Trimming removed 5 bases from V and 3 bases from J; junction bases left unmatched: 9. The donors were members of the validation cohort comprising approximately 110 subjects, separate from the roughly 640-subject first cohort. TCRdb's table, derived via immunoSEQ multiplex PCR, lists solely in-frame clones and lacks some. This sample has roughly 48,000 clones, with 80% to 90% found just once.

J is TRBJ1-1 and V is TRBV6-6; 7 bases align to TRBD1. This TCR came from a woman aged 30 to 39 in good health and CMV-seronegative. The sample comprised PBMCs. The CDR3 spells CASSPRRGPDTEAFF. The CDR3 bases are TGTGCCAGCAGTCCCCGAAGGGGGCCGGACACTGAAGCTTTCTTT.